This T cell receptor beta chain comes out of a study of cytomegalovirus exposure and HLA in healthy donors (dated by TCRdb to about 2017). Regarding the study in general: According to an earlier analysis of 550 to 750 of the donors, roughly 180 million T cells yielded roughly 110 million unique TCR beta sequences and around 280 Gb of sequence data. In an earlier analysis of roughly 600 of the donors, high-throughput TCR beta sequencing was used to judge whether each TCR beta V gene segment behaved as functional or pseudogenic. An early release that covered several hundred HLA-typed donors contained around 300 gigabases of sequencing data and 70 million to 100 million unique TCR sequences. Donor age, sex, ethnicity and CMV serostatus were compiled together with the repertoire data. All discovery cohort repertoires had been generated using a single sequencing platform. In a later genetic analysis, genome-wide SNP genotypes for about 65% of the roughly 670 donors were used, and that subset was treated as a discovery cohort. In addition to the first cohort of 650 to 750 subjects, a separate validation cohort of 120 different subjects was used. Class I and class II HLA loci were covered by the typing at four-digit resolution. The genetic ancestry cluster associated with self-reported Caucasian donors included approximately 85% of the 300 to 400 genotyped donors. Typing coverage differed by locus: A, B, C, DRB1 and DQB1 were typed in roughly 620-640 donors, DQA1 in 522, DPA1 in around 580, and DPB1 in 400 to 490. The study aimed to test whether cataloging public T cell receptors could reveal signatures of past pathogen exposure. A later analysis re-analyzed previously published TCR beta repertoires from 666 donors and added high-resolution HLA genotyping to study TCR occurrence patterns. To predict cytomegalovirus infection status, the study brought together high-throughput TCR immunosequencing, statistical association of individual TCRs with disease status, and machine learning. On average, approximately 250,000 unique TCR beta nucleotide sequences were sequenced per donor among a few hundred genotyped donors of the cohort, with roughly a sixth of those sequences being non-productive. The T cell repertoires of around 670 subjects were profiled by immunosequencing and related to cytomegalovirus serostatus. Roughly five DR-DQ haplotypes were handled as single units for association and clustering, since linkage in the cohort was strong. The later analysis used no new phenotypic data to find candidate immune exposures, relying instead on TCR beta sequences and their occurrence across donors. Broad study findings and their caveats: Compared with the approximately 720-donor mean, donors in an Asian-associated ancestry cluster had fewer N-insertions in productive TCRs, according to a later genetic analysis. A later analysis found that TCR association rates varied across HLA loci, with DRB1 alleles showing the most associated TCRs and HLA-C alleles the fewest. Most TCR sequences were observed very rarely across donors, whereas some public TCRs were present in many individuals. Sequencing depth was assumed to be roughly uniform across donors in the presence/absence analyses, though that assumption may not hold. When HLA alleles, especially DR and DQ, strongly co-occurred, attributing TCR associations to individual alleles was difficult. The authors suggested that the approach could potentially be generalized to other disease states and immunological phenotypes. Because HLA typing was missing for some donors at each locus, association tests included only the typed subset. In vitro tests confirmed that a few of the cytomegalovirus-associated TCR beta chains recognize cytomegalovirus antigens. Correlated functional status among segregating V segments might be attributable to linkage disequilibrium, but an unknown experimental factor could not be ruled out. The study listed 150 to 200 TCR beta chains as associated with cytomegalovirus. Broadly in line with IMGT annotations, most TCR beta V segments showed up in productive rearrangements about 87% or about 30% of the time in an earlier analysis of 587 of the donors. A further reported finding was that TCR beta sequences accurately predicted the HLA-A and HLA-B alleles for most subjects in the first cohort. A later analysis found that most CMV-associated TCR beta chains appeared HLA-restricted, with HLA associations seemingly driven largely by CMV exposure. The earlier analysis of some 560 of the donors excluded roughly 16 rarely observed V segments, including chromosome 9 orphons, because counts were too low. A group of highly shared sequence variants was considered likely to be a technical artifact of the sequencing pipeline. Specific HLA alleles were associated with over 15,000 TCR beta sequences at a false discovery rate of 0.05 in a later analysis. Several of the top co-occurrence clusters appeared to be linked to parvovirus B19, influenza, CMV and Epstein-Barr virus, according to a later analysis. Immune exposure information for the cohort was limited to CMV serostatus. In a later analysis, HLA-associated TCR beta chains showed more clonal expansion and lower generation probabilities than non-associated chains that were equally common. Cytomegalovirus status was reported to be diagnosed by the classifier with high specificity and sensitivity in both the original and validation cohorts. A later genetic analysis associated a missense DCLRE1C variant with V-gene and J-gene trimming of TCR beta chains, and an independent cohort replicated the association. The cohort was sequenced for TCR beta chains only, and without alpha or paired-chain data the features that could be detected were limited.

In regard to this clone: Its cognate antigen has yet to be identified.

Libraries were constructed by the immunoSEQ multiplex PCR assay. The multiplex PCR relied on a mix of 60 forward primers for TCR Vbeta segments and 13 reverse primers for TCR Jbeta segments. A multiplex PCR assay on genomic DNA amplified the CDR3 region of rearranged TCR beta genes. The Illumina HiSeq System was used to sequence the amplified TCR beta libraries as 87-base-pair reads. Processing in the source paper ran as follows. Across the 500 to 700 repertoires, a later analysis counted roughly 77 million unique TCR beta chains, around 10 million of which were shared by at least two donors. A nearest-neighbor algorithm error-corrected the raw reads and collapsed the reads into unique sequences, merging closely related sequences to remove PCR and sequencing errors. Alignment of CDR3 sequences to IMGT reference sequences was used to assign V, D and J gene segments. For a sequence to be retained, a match of at least six nucleotides was required to both a V gene segment and a J gene segment. Rearrangements were called productive when the CDR3 lacked stop codons and stayed in frame with V and J; all others were non-productive. CDR3 was defined according to IMGT convention as the region running from the second conserved V-encoded cysteine to the conserved J-encoded phenylalanine. In an earlier analysis of roughly 610 of the donors, sequences lacking an unambiguous match to a single V gene segment were excluded. An earlier analysis of a few hundred of the donors classified V segments as functional when productive rearrangements were above 56.7% and as segregating when the standard deviation between donors was above 5%. A statistical classification framework was built to diagnose cytomegalovirus status from the catalog of TCR beta chain sequences. In a later analysis, V and J genes were assigned by comparing TCR nucleotide sequences against IMGT/GENE-DB human TR gene sequences. In a later analysis, CDR3 sequences and most-parsimonious VDJ recombination scenarios were assigned using the TCRdist pipeline. In a later analysis, each TCR beta chain was defined by its CDR3 amino acid sequence together with its V-gene family, and reads lacking a unique V-gene family were excluded. A later analysis removed 450 to 600 highly shared, low-generation-probability nucleotide sequences to deal with suspected cross-contamination and a sequencing artifact. For each public chain, a later analysis derived a clonal expansion index from normalized ranks of inferred template counts within each repertoire. In a later analysis, generation probabilities were computed with a VDJ recombination model fitted to out-of-frame rearrangements, and the resulting probabilities were checked against IGoR. A later analysis scored TCR-TCR, TCR-HLA and TCR-CMV co-occurrence with hypergeometric tests, applying a repertoire-size bias correction to TCR pairs. In a later analysis, false discovery rates were estimated by permuting HLA or CMV assignments 20 times. In a later analysis, co-occurring TCRs were grouped with DBSCAN, and TCRdist sequence similarity was added when clustering was performed within HLA-allele-positive subsets. For co-occurrence clustering, repertoires with fewer than 30,000 or more than 120,000 public chains were excluded, along with roughly 5 repertoires with anomalous nucleotide sharing. TCRdb provides this immuneACCESS table in a form limited to in-frame rearrangements. Some clones are lacking; in checked studies, under half of them reflect an unresolved V gene, and why the rest are absent is not known. The DNA was the basis for D and trimming; V, J and clone size are from that table. The sample's own table lists 150,000 to 250,000 clones. Roughly 0.74% of the sample is held by the ten biggest clonotypes.

The cohort consisted of some 730 healthy bone marrow donors. At the time of sampling, every cohort member was nominally healthy, though immune exposures that went unrecorded were likely present. The donor tested CMV seronegative, placing the donor among the approximately 400 seronegative members of the cohort. Every donor gave a peripheral blood sample, and the peripheral blood mononuclear cells from that sample were used for TCR beta sequencing. The Qiagen DNeasy Blood Extraction Kit was used to extract genomic DNA from the blood cell samples. The sequenced sample consisted of PBMCs. The source is a boy under 18 in good health and CMV-seronegative.

The nucleotide sequence is TGTGCCAGCAGTGAGACGACAGGGCCCACTGAAGCTTTCTTT. It encodes CASSETTGPTEAFF. Here the chain combines TRBV6-1 and TRBJ1-1; 7 junctional bases match TRBD1. The CDR3 measures 14 amino acids from cysteine to phenylalanine. The read is trimmed to its CDR3 DNA, 42 bases read in frame from base 1. The germline V end is reduced by 3 bases and the J end by 4 bases; junction bases left unmatched: 5. The germline V gene provides CDR1 MNHNS and CDR2 SASEGT.